This TCR beta chain was found in a study of Ad26.COV2.S vaccination and SARS-CoV-2 variants. Study context: Trial arm assignment for the donor was COV1001 Ad26.COV2.S. Ad26.COV2.S given intramuscularly, once or twice 56 days apart.

The germline CDR1 and CDR2 sequences are SGHRS and YFSETQ. With 4 bases clipped from V and 4 bases from J, the junction kept 7 bases outside the gene matches. This CDR3 comprises 14 residues. About this clone itself: Antigen: not known.

Stated treatment: some 20 received Ad26.COV2.S at low or high dose, single or two shots; about 5 received placebo; per-sample allocation not given. Sampling happened 63 days after the first vaccine or placebo injection. Its platform was an Ad26 vector, and its expressed antigen was Wuhan-strain SARS-CoV-2 spike. Broader study findings: Once vaccination had occurred, spike-specific CD8+ and CD4+ T cell responses reportedly showed substantial breadth.

Produced via immunoSEQ multiplex PCR; TCRdb's table is partial and in-frame only. In the table there are hundreds of thousands of clones, 89% of which are singletons. The chain uses TRBV5-1 and TRBJ1-1; 7 positions match TRBD1. Sample: peripheral blood, taken in a trial of Ad26.COV2.S vaccine versus placebo. This sequence originates from a person aged 18-65 years who received the Ad26.COV2.S COVID-19 vaccine or a placebo. The CDR3 protein is CASSQTGISTEAFF. CDR3 bases: TGCGCCAGCAGCCAGACAGGGATTAGCACTGAAGCTTTCTTT.